The clone carrying this TCR beta chain was observed at least ten times. Antigen unknown. The sample belongs to a study of CD8 T cells in ankylosing spondylitis. Trimming left V 6 bases short and J 2 bases short, with 14 bases between. This CDR3 has 14 amino acids. Germline assignment: CDR1 SGHRS and CDR2 YFSETQ. Scientists made TCR beta libraries using quantitative 5'-RACE with molecular barcodes. TCRdb redid the calling of the 5' RACE reads with MiXCR, one entry per CDR3 protein. Of fewer than 450,000 distinct CDR3 sequences listed, approximately 17% are singletons. The study, taken as a whole, reports: Peripheral blood held disease-linked clones only at relatively low frequency, and these were CD8+. About 8 highly homologous variants made up a TCR beta motif that seemed to typify ankylosing spondylitis blood. The authors reported significant enrichment of disease-linked clones in matched ankylosing spondylitis synovial fluid. Both synovial fluid and blood in reactive arthritis had previously been reported to carry some motif variants.

The clonotype comes from a male donor with ankylosing spondylitis. What was sequenced was blood, either unsorted or a sorted T cell fraction (not recorded which). The rearrangement uses TRBV5-1 and TRBJ1-2; D is undetermined. The CDR3 reads CASTGYSTNYGYTF. CDR3 nucleotide sequence: TGCGCCAGCACCGGGTACAGCACGAACTATGGCTACACCTTC.